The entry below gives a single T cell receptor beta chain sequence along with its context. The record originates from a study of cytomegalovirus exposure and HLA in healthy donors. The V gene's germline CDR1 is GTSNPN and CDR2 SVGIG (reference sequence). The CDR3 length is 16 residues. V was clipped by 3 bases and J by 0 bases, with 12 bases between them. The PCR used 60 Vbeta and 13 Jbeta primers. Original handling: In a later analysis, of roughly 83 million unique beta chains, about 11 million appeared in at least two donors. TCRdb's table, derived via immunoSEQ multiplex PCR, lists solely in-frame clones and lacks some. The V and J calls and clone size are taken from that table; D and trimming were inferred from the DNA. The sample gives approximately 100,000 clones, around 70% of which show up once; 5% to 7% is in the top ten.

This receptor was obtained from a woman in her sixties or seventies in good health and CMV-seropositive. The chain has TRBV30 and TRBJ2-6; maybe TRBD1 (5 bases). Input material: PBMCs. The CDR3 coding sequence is TGTGCCTGGAGCTCCAGGGCTTACTCTGGGGCCAACGTCCTGACTTTC. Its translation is CAWSSRAYSGANVLTF.